The clone carrying this T cell receptor beta chain was observed a handful of times. As yet, its antigen is unknown. Assembly of TCR beta libraries relied on iRepertoire HTBI primers together with Arm-PCR of CDR3 regions. In the study's own analysis: Sample data revealed 60 to 80 TRBV and some 13 TRBJ segments. TCRdb called the multiplex PCR reads again in MiXCR, with one record for every CDR3 protein. V and J calls and clone size were set by TCRdb, not the authors. Of about 460,000 distinct CDR3 sequences in the sample, around a fifth were seen once. Germline-derived CDR1 and CDR2 are SGHRS and YFSETQ. The ends were cut back, 1 base at V and 6 bases at J, with 10 bases in the middle. The CDR3 is 13 amino acids. Sample time point: persistent/refractory GD, antithyroid drugs over 5 years with positive TRAb. From RNA extracted from PBMCs, the TCR library was made. The data stem from a study of regulatory T cells in long-lasting Graves disease.

Study results and caveats: Segments TRBV28, TRBJ1-2 and TRBJ2-5 showed preferential usage in persistent disease.

The genes are TRBV5-1 and TRBJ1-1, with D hard to call. The sequences come from peripheral blood mononuclear cells (PBMCs), collected when the disease was refractory, from a patient treated with antithyroid drugs. This receptor was taken from a female donor with Graves disease. This chain's CDR3 is CASSLTPGSEAFF. The DNA of the CDR3 is TGCGCCAGCAGCTTGACCCCGGGATCTGAAGCTTTCTTT.